The clone carrying this TCR beta chain occurred many times. The data were obtained in a study of T-cell reconstitution after alpha-beta-depleted transplantation in children. The germline V gene encodes CDR1 MNHEY and CDR2 SVGAGI. The CDR3 is made up of 12 amino acids. Deletions cut 2 bases from V and 8 bases from J, with 6 bases between. Unique molecular identifiers were incorporated during preparation of the TCRbeta library. TCRdb independently ran MiXCR on the PCR reads; one entry per CDR3 protein. Of some 200,000 distinct CDR3 sequences listed, around 7% are singletons. The clonotype comes from a human donor who donated a stem cell graft to a child with Wiskott-Aldrich syndrome. The source was PBMCs from the stem cell graft donor, collected from the stem cell graft. V gene TRBV6-5 combines with J gene TRBJ2-2, with D uncertain. DNA for the CDR3: TGTGCCAGCAGTTACGTCGGGGGGGAGCTGTTTTTT. It is translated as CASSYVGGELFF.